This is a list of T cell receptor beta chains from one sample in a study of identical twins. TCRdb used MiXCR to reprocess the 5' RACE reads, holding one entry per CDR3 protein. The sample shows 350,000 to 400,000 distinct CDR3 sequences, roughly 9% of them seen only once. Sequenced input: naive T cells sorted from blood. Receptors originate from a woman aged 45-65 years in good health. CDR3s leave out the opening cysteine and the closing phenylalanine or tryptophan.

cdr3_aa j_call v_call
ASSDNRGLMNTEAF TRBJ1-1 TRBV13
ASSYAKQGSISQPQH TRBJ1-5 TRBV6-6
ASSREGTSETQY TRBJ2-5 TRBV5-6
SAQKGQGYGYT TRBJ1-2 TRBV29-1
ASRRLAGQETQY TRBJ2-5 TRBV11-2
ASSPQVRETQY TRBJ2-5 TRBV4-1
ASSLGAGAYSGNTIY TRBJ1-3 TRBV7-8
ASSLPWTSGNNEQF TRBJ2-1 TRBV12-3/TRBV12-4
ASSLGFNQPQH TRBJ1-5 TRBV7-9
ASSLGTGKNQPQH TRBJ1-5 TRBV12-3/TRBV12-4
SAARETQY TRBJ2-5 TRBV20-1
ASSLARPHSADTQY TRBJ2-3 TRBV7-6
ASSLARRGGYEQY TRBJ2-7 TRBV28
SGAFNNEQF TRBJ2-1 TRBV29-1
ASSEIQRSSFSTGELF TRBJ2-2 TRBV25-1
ASSLGGKHYEQY TRBJ2-7 TRBV5-6
ASSLVRQITDTQY TRBJ2-3 TRBV12-3/TRBV12-4
ASSKVGGWGTGELF TRBJ2-2 TRBV5-4
ASSLTGTLDTDTQY TRBJ2-3 TRBV7-9
ASSPSQGLAGAVNIQY TRBJ2-4 TRBV28
ASRGPSGGVSYNEQF TRBJ2-1 TRBV13
ASSLVGVGPF TRBJ2-1 TRBV5-1
ASSQAALLSGLEGEQF TRBJ2-1 TRBV4-1
SAQTGGNQPQH TRBJ1-5 TRBV20-1
ASSPTGTSGDTQY TRBJ2-3 TRBV4-1
ASSEFTWSSDTQY TRBJ2-3 TRBV25-1
SVERGRDSGL TRBJ2-1 TRBV29-1
SARGSNYGYT TRBJ1-2 TRBV20-1
ASSSPGTGAEAF TRBJ1-1 TRBV5-6
ASSSRLAGGAETQY TRBJ2-5 TRBV5-4
SVAKGTGVRETQY TRBJ2-5 TRBV29-1
ASSLEPGSPGELF TRBJ2-2 TRBV5-1
ASSESGLEETQY TRBJ2-5 TRBV10-1
ASSSPPGLGPDTQY TRBJ2-3 TRBV11-2
ASSLGGNRDTEAF TRBJ1-1 TRBV7-9
ATSRSGTLDNEQF TRBJ2-1 TRBV15
ASSAENRGTDTQY TRBJ2-3 TRBV5-6
ASSRTTNEKLF TRBJ1-4 TRBV12-3/TRBV12-4
SVERQLNTEAF TRBJ1-1 TRBV29-1
ASSWRTGSPLH TRBJ1-6 TRBV12-3/TRBV12-4
ASRSSLNTEAF TRBJ1-1 TRBV5-1
ASSSAIQETQY TRBJ2-5 TRBV7-6
ASGRGTNTGELF TRBJ2-2 TRBV11-2
ASSNGGQGAEDTQY TRBJ2-3 TRBV6-6
ASSLVGTSTNEKLF TRBJ1-4 TRBV5-1
ASSLVSGYEQF TRBJ2-1 TRBV5-1